The rows below give T cell receptor beta chains drawn from one sample of a study of CD8 T cells in ankylosing spondylitis. TCRdb re-derived calls from the 5' RACE reads in MiXCR, one entry per CDR3 protein. The sample lists about 160,000 distinct CDR3 sequences; roughly 18% were seen once. The sample comprised blood, either unsorted or a sorted T cell fraction (not recorded which). Source of these receptors: a male donor with ankylosing spondylitis or in good health (not recorded which). Each CDR3 is given with its conserved first and last residue. The order of the fields is CDR3 protein, CDR3 DNA, V gene, J gene, D gene, clone size, CDR3 length. A D gene is named only where the DNA matches it firmly. Some rows mark clone size as missing; the rest say once, few, many or name a class of expanded clone.

CASRDYPLVVRSEAFF	TGTGCCAGCAGGGATTACCCACTGGTGGTCCGGAGTGAAGCTTTCTTT	TRBV6-4	TRBJ1-1	-	many	16
CSARGSGATNNEQFF	TGCAGTGCTAGAGGGAGCGGGGCTACGAACAATGAGCAGTTCTTC	TRBV20-1	TRBJ2-1	TRBD2	many	15
CASSPSTGYIEQFF	TGTGCCAGCAGTCCGTCGACAGGGTACATTGAGCAGTTCTTC	TRBV27	TRBJ2-1	TRBD1	many	14
CASSRGQPGSGANVLTF	TGCGCCAGCAGCCGCGGACAGCCCGGGTCTGGGGCCAACGTCCTGACTTTC	TRBV5-1	TRBJ2-6	-	-	17
CASSVEPMGETQYF	TGTGCCAGCAGCGTAGAACCCATGGGAGAGACCCAGTACTTC	TRBV9	TRBJ2-5	-	few	14
CASSLTSGRSTDTQYF	TGTGCCAGCAGCTTGACTAGCGGGAGGAGCACAGATACGCAGTATTTT	TRBV11-3	TRBJ2-3	TRBD2	few	16
CASGRGRSYEQYF	TGTGCCAGCGGACGGGGCCGCTCCTACGAGCAGTACTTC	TRBV28	TRBJ2-7	-	many	13
CASSSLNSPLHF	TGTGCCAGCAGCTCCCTAAATTCACCCCTCCACTTT	TRBV7-9	TRBJ1-6	-	many	12
CASNMAEEETQYF	TGTGCCAGCAACATGGCCGAGGAAGAGACCCAGTACTTC	TRBV28	TRBJ2-5	-	-	13
CASGPWHEQFF	TGTGCTAGTGGCCCCTGGCATGAGCAGTTCTTC	TRBV12-5	TRBJ2-1	-	-	11
CASSVSPDGDSNQPQHF	TGTGCCAGCAGTGTCTCCCCTGATGGAGATAGCAATCAGCCCCAGCATTTT	TRBV6-1	TRBJ1-5	-	few	17
CASRVTSGTSFNEQYF	TGTGCCAGCAGGGTAACATCCGGGACTAGTTTTAACGAGCAGTACTTC	TRBV5-6	TRBJ2-7	TRBD2	many	16
CASSFRGLAAQDTQYF	TGTGCCAGCAGTTTTCGAGGACTAGCGGCCCAGGATACGCAGTATTTT	TRBV12-3/TRBV12-4	TRBJ2-3	TRBD2	-	16
CASSFRTSGRATYEQYF	TGTGCCAGCAGTTTCCGGACTAGCGGGAGGGCGACCTACGAGCAGTACTTC	TRBV12-3/TRBV12-4	TRBJ2-7	TRBD2	many	17
CASSLDLTSGNTGELFF	TGCGCCAGCAGCTTGGATCTGACTAGCGGGAACACCGGGGAGCTGTTTTTT	TRBV5-1	TRBJ2-2	TRBD2	many	17
CASSPDTETQYF	TGCGCCAGCAGCCCGGACACCGAGACCCAGTACTTC	TRBV5-1	TRBJ2-5	-	many	12
CASSLEAEETQYF	TGCGCCAGCAGCTTGGAAGCGGAAGAGACCCAGTACTTC	TRBV5-1	TRBJ2-5	-	many	13
CASRDRGPDTQYF	TGCGCCAGCAGAGACAGGGGTCCAGATACGCAGTATTTT	TRBV10-2	TRBJ2-3	TRBD1	few	13
CAISSGGGGYTF	TGTGCCATCAGCTCAGGGGGAGGCGGCTACACCTTC	TRBV10-3	TRBJ1-2	TRBD1	-	12
CASSPPPGAPNEQFF	TGTGCCAGCAGCCCCCCCCCGGGGGCCCCCAATGAGCAGTTCTTC	TRBV3-1	TRBJ2-1	-	-	15
CASSLRSVAMGAEAFF	TGTGCCAGCAGCCTCCGTTCGGTGGCTATGGGCGCTGAAGCTTTCTTT	TRBV7-9	TRBJ1-1	-	few	16
CASSLELAGGRAEHHNEQFF	TGCGCCAGCAGCCTAGAACTTGCGGGCGGGAGGGCCGAGCACCACAATGAGCAGTTCTTC	TRBV5-1	TRBJ2-1	TRBD2	few	20
CSASRDTVGNTIYF	TGCAGTGCTAGTCGGGACACCGTGGGAAACACCATATATTTT	TRBV20-1	TRBJ1-3	-	many	14
CASSQVAGGPKNIQYF	TGTGCCAGCAGCCAAGTTGCGGGAGGGCCCAAAAACATTCAGTACTTC	TRBV3-1	TRBJ2-4	TRBD2	-	16
CSASAHAAGVGDTQYF	TGCAGTGCTAGCGCCCACGCAGCGGGAGTCGGAGATACGCAGTATTTT	TRBV20-1	TRBJ2-3	TRBD2	many	16
CASSFDRGDTQYF	TGTGCCAGCAGTTTTGACAGGGGAGATACGCAGTATTTT	TRBV27	TRBJ2-3	TRBD1	few	13
CASMTGGGQPQHF	TGTGCCAGCATGACAGGGGGAGGTCAGCCCCAGCATTTT	TRBV12-3/TRBV12-4	TRBJ1-5	TRBD1	-	13